There are a few counts of the clone carrying this T cell receptor (beta chain). What it binds is unknown. Both TRBC1 and TRBC2 were covered by a beta constant-region primer of two equimolar oligonucleotides. Ligated cDNA was amplified by four rounds of PCR with nested alpha and beta constant-region primers and SP2. Each CDR3 protein is one row after TCRdb ran MiXCR on the UMI-ligation and nested PCR reads. Here the sample spans approximately 150,000 distinct CDR3 sequences, approximately 20% being singletons. CDR1 SGDLS and CDR2 YYNGEE come from the germline V gene. The CDR3 runs 14 residues. The V end lost 4 bases, the J end lost 2 bases, and 12 bases lay between the germline ends. The data belong to a study of naive and memory T cell subsets. CD4 T cells were positively selected, then CD8 T cells from the CD4-negative fraction. General study results and limits: Especially in CD8 cells, naive repertoires contained a few larger clonotypes, possibly CD45RA-re-expressing memory cells.

The sequence was obtained from a human donor in good health. The sample was naive CD8+ T cells from blood. This chain links TRBV9 with TRBJ2-5; D not certain. The CDR3 DNA reads TGTGCCAGCAGCCCCCAAGGGATACAAGAGACCCAGTACTTC. Its translation is CASSPQGIQETQYF.